This T cell receptor (beta chain) derives from a study of blood T cell repertoires in COVID-19. This CDR3 is built from 13 residues. Germline lookup yields CDR1 KGHSH and CDR2 LQKENI. Trimming took off 3 bases at V and 3 bases at J, with 7 bases between the two ends. In the study's own analysis: Scientists estimated how many nucleated cells there were by amplifying reference gene primers. Here immunoSEQ multiplex PCR was the method, and the copy in TCRdb shows in-frame clones only, minus some. V and J calls and clone size are copied from that table; D and trimming were computed from the DNA. The sample lists about 50,000 clones, over 65% occurring once.

This sequence joins TRBV18 and TRBJ2-3; D gene ambiguous. The TCR was taken from a woman in her sixties or seventies with acute or convalescent COVID-19. The sample consisted of peripheral blood. CDR3 protein: CASSPAATDTQYF. CDR3 DNA: TGTGCCAGCTCACCCGCGGCAACAGATACGCAGTATTTT.